This entry lists 4 T cell receptor beta chains sequenced from one sample in a study of blood T cell repertoires in COVID-19. Produced via immunoSEQ multiplex PCR; TCRdb's table is partial and in-frame only. The data show roughly 250,000 clones, with just over 90% seen just once and over 1.5% held by the top ten. Sequencing was carried out using PBMCs or T cells enriched from blood (not recorded which). These receptors were taken from a woman between 18 and 30 years old who had recovered from COVID-19.

This clone appeared a single time. CDR3 amino acids: CASSSLLETEAFF. The CDR3 DNA reads as TGTGCCAGCAGCTCCCTATTAGAAACTGAAGCTTTCTTT. This chain connects TRBV5-4 to TRBJ1-1; D not resolved. Trimming removed 3 bases at V and 5 bases at J, with 11 bases between. Germline lookup yields CDR1 SGHNT and CDR2 YYREEE (reference sequence). This CDR3 has 13 residues.

The chain recombines TRBV27 with TRBJ1-6; TRBD1 matches at 8 bases. This CDR3 comprises 17 residues. The germline V gene has CDR1 MNHEY and CDR2 SMNVEV (reference sequence). With V trimmed by 5 bases and J by 9 bases, 15 bases remained unmatched. CDR3 nucleotides: TGTGCCAGCAGTCACGCAGGGGGCGCGCTTCGCGGTTCACCCCTCCACTTT. This gives the protein CASSHAGGALRGSPLHF.

The chain employs TRBV11-3 and TRBJ2-1; TRBD2 is a possible D gene (5 bases). V dropped 4 bases and J dropped 6 bases, with 7 bases sitting between them. This CDR3 has 12 residues. Germline CDR1 and CDR2: SGHNT and YENEEA. The DNA for the CDR3 is TGTGCCAGCAGCTCAGGAGGCAATGAGCAGTTCTTC. The encoded protein is CASSSGGNEQFF.

The gene calls are TRBV5-1 and TRBJ1-5, with 7 bases identical to TRBD1. The CDR3 covers 22 residues. V shed 2 bases and J 0 bases; nucleotides not matched to a gene: 23. Germline V CDR1 and CDR2: SGHRS, YFSETQ. Here the CDR3 DNA reads TGCGCCAGCAGCTTTTTCTCCTACTCGAGCCCGGGACAGCCTTTTAGCAATCAGCCCCAGCATTTT. Encoded protein: CASSFFSYSSPGQPFSNQPQHF. Full variable domain (remainder filled in from reference TRBV5-1 and TRBJ1-5): KAGVTQTPRYLIKTRGQQVTLSCSPISGHRSVSWYQQTPGQGLQFLFEYFSETQRNKGNFPGRFSGRQFSNSRSEMNVSTLELGDSALYLCASSFFSYSSPGQPFSNQPQHFGDGTRLSIL.